These T cell receptor beta chains were read from a single sample in a study of Ad26.COV2.S vaccination and SARS-CoV-2 variants. Assay: immunoSEQ multiplex PCR; the TCRdb copy retains only in-frame clones and omits some. Found here are about 350,000 clones, 88% of them singletons; the top ten hold 6.4%. Here the sequenced sample was peripheral blood, taken in a trial of Ad26.COV2.S vaccine versus placebo. These receptors were obtained from a person aged 18-60 years who received the Ad26.COV2.S COVID-19 vaccine or a placebo. Each CDR3 is given with its conserved first and last residue. Fields, in order: D gene, clone size, J gene, V gene, CDR3 protein, CDR3 DNA. A D gene is named only where the DNA matches it firmly. Only some rows state a clone size, as once, few, many or a class for expanded clones.

d_call: TRBD1
clone_size: -
j_call: TRBJ1-2
v_call: TRBV5-1
cdr3_aa: CASSPTGDYGYTF
cdr3_nt: TGCGCCAGCAGCCCGACAGGGGACTATGGCTACACCTTC

d_call: -
clone_size: -
j_call: TRBJ2-7
v_call: TRBV13
cdr3_aa: CASSSSRIHLYEQYF
cdr3_nt: TGTGCCAGCAGCTCAAGCCGGATCCACCTCTACGAGCAGTACTTC

d_call: TRBD2
clone_size: -
j_call: TRBJ2-5
v_call: TRBV2
cdr3_aa: CASKLAGEETQYF
cdr3_nt: TGTGCCAGCAAACTAGCGGGGGAAGAGACCCAGTACTTC

d_call: -
clone_size: -
j_call: TRBJ2-7
v_call: TRBV28
cdr3_aa: CASSPGDTMHEQYF
cdr3_nt: TGTGCCAGCAGTCCGGGGGACACCATGCACGAGCAGTACTTC

d_call: -
clone_size: -
j_call: TRBJ1-1
v_call: TRBV7-9
cdr3_aa: CASSFRRENTEAFF
cdr3_nt: TGTGCCAGCAGCTTTAGGCGGGAGAACACTGAAGCTTTCTTT

d_call: TRBD2
clone_size: -
j_call: TRBJ2-7
v_call: TRBV28
cdr3_aa: CASSIRTSGRVYSYEQYF
cdr3_nt: TGTGCCAGCAGTATTAGGACTAGCGGGAGGGTTTATAGCTACGAGCAGTACTTC

d_call: -
clone_size: -
j_call: TRBJ1-2
v_call: TRBV9
cdr3_aa: CASSVGGRNYGYTF
cdr3_nt: TGTGCCAGCAGCGTAGGGGGGCGCAACTATGGCTACACCTTC

d_call: -
clone_size: few
j_call: TRBJ2-3
v_call: TRBV19
cdr3_aa: CASSNPVERPDTQYF
cdr3_nt: TGTGCCAGTAGTAACCCCGTGGAACGGCCAGATACGCAGTATTTT

d_call: TRBD1
clone_size: -
j_call: TRBJ2-2
v_call: TRBV29-1
cdr3_aa: CSGRQGGTGELFF
cdr3_nt: TGCAGCGGTAGACAGGGGGGGACCGGGGAGCTGTTTTTT

d_call: -
clone_size: -
j_call: TRBJ2-5
v_call: TRBV25-1
cdr3_aa: CASSVGGRETQYF
cdr3_nt: TGTGCCAGCAGTGTTGGGGGCAGGGAGACCCAGTACTTC

d_call: TRBD2
clone_size: -
j_call: TRBJ2-1
v_call: TRBV19
cdr3_aa: CASSIVSSGYNEQFF
cdr3_nt: TGTGCCAGTAGTATAGTCTCTAGCGGTTACAATGAGCAGTTCTTC

d_call: -
clone_size: -
j_call: TRBJ2-1
v_call: TRBV5-1
cdr3_aa: CASSGGTGRSSYNEQFF
cdr3_nt: TGCGCCAGCAGCGGCGGGACCGGAAGAAGCTCCTACAATGAGCAGTTCTTC

d_call: -
clone_size: -
j_call: TRBJ2-7
v_call: TRBV6-4
cdr3_aa: CASSRPCPYEQYF
cdr3_nt: TGTGCCAGCAGCCGTCCTTGTCCCTACGAGCAGTACTTC

d_call: TRBD1
clone_size: -
j_call: TRBJ2-2
v_call: TRBV9
cdr3_aa: CASSVVQGAPGELFF
cdr3_nt: TGTGCCAGCAGCGTAGTACAGGGGGCACCCGGGGAGCTGTTTTTT

d_call: TRBD2
clone_size: -
j_call: TRBJ2-3
v_call: TRBV5-6
cdr3_aa: CASSLLTSANPDTQYF
cdr3_nt: TGTGCCAGCAGCCTACTGACTAGCGCGAACCCAGATACGCAGTATTTT

d_call: -
clone_size: once
j_call: TRBJ2-1
v_call: TRBV5-1
cdr3_aa: CASSLGGLKNNNEQFF
cdr3_nt: TGCGCCAGCAGCTTGGGAGGCTTAAAGAACAACAATGAGCAGTTCTTC

d_call: -
clone_size: -
j_call: TRBJ1-2
v_call: TRBV6-9
cdr3_aa: CASTAANYGYTF
cdr3_nt: TGTGCCTCGACGGCAGCTAACTATGGCTACACCTTC

d_call: -
clone_size: -
j_call: TRBJ2-1
v_call: TRBV7-9
cdr3_aa: CASSLAEVSYNEQFF
cdr3_nt: TGTGCCAGCAGCTTAGCGGAAGTCTCCTACAATGAGCAGTTCTTC

d_call: -
clone_size: -
j_call: TRBJ2-2
v_call: TRBV27
cdr3_aa: CASSTQGMGYTGELFF
cdr3_nt: TGTGCCAGCAGTACCCAGGGTATGGGGTACACCGGGGAGCTGTTTTTT

d_call: TRBD1
clone_size: -
j_call: TRBJ1-2
v_call: TRBV28
cdr3_aa: CASSLFRSRSRGNNYGYTF
cdr3_nt: TGTGCCAGCAGTTTATTTAGATCGCGGAGCAGGGGGAATAACTATGGCTACACCTTC

d_call: TRBD2
clone_size: once
j_call: TRBJ2-3
v_call: TRBV18
cdr3_aa: CASSPLAGDTDTQYF
cdr3_nt: TGTGCCAGCTCGCCTCTAGCGGGGGACACAGATACGCAGTATTTT

d_call: TRBD1
clone_size: -
j_call: TRBJ2-7
v_call: TRBV5-1
cdr3_aa: CASSPTGVFYEQYF
cdr3_nt: TGCGCCAGCAGCCCGACAGGGGTATTCTACGAGCAGTACTTC

d_call: -
clone_size: -
j_call: TRBJ2-3
v_call: TRBV6-1
cdr3_aa: CASSERDTQYF
cdr3_nt: TGTGCCAGCAGTGAAAGGGATACGCAGTATTTT

d_call: -
clone_size: few
j_call: TRBJ2-3
v_call: TRBV14
cdr3_aa: CASAGRSLISTDTQYF
cdr3_nt: TGTGCCAGCGCCGGCCGGAGCCTTATTAGCACAGATACGCAGTATTTT

d_call: -
clone_size: -
j_call: TRBJ2-7
v_call: TRBV9
cdr3_aa: CASSAGYEQYF
cdr3_nt: TGTGCCAGCAGCGCCGGTTACGAGCAGTACTTC

d_call: TRBD1
clone_size: -
j_call: TRBJ2-4
v_call: TRBV6-1
cdr3_aa: CASSVNSGTGAKNIQYF
cdr3_nt: TGTGCCAGCAGTGTTAACTCGGGGACAGGGGCCAAAAACATTCAGTACTTC

d_call: -
clone_size: -
j_call: TRBJ2-6
v_call: TRBV27
cdr3_aa: CASSAGVQVASSGANVLTF
cdr3_nt: TGTGCCAGCAGTGCAGGGGTCCAAGTTGCTAGCTCTGGGGCCAACGTCCTGACTTTC

d_call: -
clone_size: -
j_call: TRBJ2-2
v_call: TRBV28
cdr3_aa: CASSLIGRGILAGELFF
cdr3_nt: TGTGCCAGCAGTTTGATAGGTCGGGGGATTCTGGCCGGGGAGCTGTTTTTT

d_call: -
clone_size: few
j_call: TRBJ1-2
v_call: TRBV4-2
cdr3_aa: CASSQARTANYGYTF
cdr3_nt: TGTGCCAGCAGCCAGGCCAGAACAGCCAACTATGGCTACACCTTC

d_call: -
clone_size: -
j_call: TRBJ2-7
v_call: TRBV5-1
cdr3_aa: CASSSILVEQGFSPDEQYF
cdr3_nt: TGCGCCAGCAGCTCCATTTTGGTAGAACAGGGCTTCTCCCCGGACGAGCAGTACTTC

d_call: -
clone_size: -
j_call: TRBJ1-3
v_call: TRBV30
cdr3_aa: CAWSVPHTISGNTIYF
cdr3_nt: TGTGCCTGGAGTGTACCGCATACCATCTCTGGAAACACCATATATTTT

d_call: -
clone_size: -
j_call: TRBJ1-5
v_call: TRBV6-2/TRBV6-3
cdr3_aa: CASSPGQGVGNQPQHF
cdr3_nt: TGTGCCAGCAGTCCAGGGCAGGGAGTGGGCAATCAGCCCCAGCATTTT

d_call: TRBD2
clone_size: -
j_call: TRBJ2-1
v_call: TRBV4-3
cdr3_aa: CASSRRPAGGQDNEQFF
cdr3_nt: TGCGCCAGCAGCCGACGACCAGCGGGGGGGCAGGACAATGAGCAGTTCTTC

d_call: -
clone_size: -
j_call: TRBJ1-1
v_call: TRBV5-1
cdr3_aa: CASSQGQSIIGTEAFF
cdr3_nt: TGCGCCAGCAGCCAAGGACAGTCGATAATTGGCACTGAAGCTTTCTTT

d_call: -
clone_size: -
j_call: TRBJ1-3
v_call: TRBV19
cdr3_aa: CASSPLGSGFENTIYF
cdr3_nt: TGTGCCAGTAGCCCACTCGGGAGCGGGTTCGAAAACACCATATATTTT

d_call: -
clone_size: -
j_call: TRBJ1-2
v_call: TRBV6-5
cdr3_aa: CASSYTANYGYTF
cdr3_nt: TGTGCCAGCAGTTACACAGCAAACTATGGCTACACCTTC

d_call: -
clone_size: -
j_call: TRBJ2-2
v_call: TRBV7-2
cdr3_aa: CASRINANTGELFF
cdr3_nt: TGTGCCAGCAGGATTAATGCGAACACCGGGGAGCTGTTTTTT

d_call: -
clone_size: once
j_call: TRBJ1-3
v_call: TRBV5-1
cdr3_aa: CASSLEVQAGGNTIYF
cdr3_nt: TGCGCCAGCAGCTTGGAGGTACAGGCGGGTGGAAACACCATATATTTT

d_call: TRBD1
clone_size: -
j_call: TRBJ1-5
v_call: TRBV19
cdr3_aa: CASSPRDRNQPQHF
cdr3_nt: TGTGCCAGTAGTCCCCGGGACAGGAATCAGCCCCAGCATTTT

d_call: TRBD1
clone_size: -
j_call: TRBJ1-5
v_call: TRBV29-1
cdr3_aa: CSVSDRGGQPQHF
cdr3_nt: TGCAGCGTTTCGGACAGGGGGGGTCAGCCCCAGCATTTT

d_call: -
clone_size: -
j_call: TRBJ1-1
v_call: TRBV6-6
cdr3_aa: CASSYLISGTEAFF
cdr3_nt: TGTGCCAGCAGTTACTTAATTTCCGGGACTGAAGCTTTCTTT

d_call: TRBD1
clone_size: -
j_call: TRBJ1-2
v_call: TRBV6-5
cdr3_aa: CASSYSLWDSYGYTF
cdr3_nt: TGTGCCAGCAGTTACTCTCTATGGGACAGCTATGGCTACACCTTC

d_call: -
clone_size: -
j_call: TRBJ1-4
v_call: TRBV5-8
cdr3_aa: CASSLDAEKLFF
cdr3_nt: TGTGCCAGCAGCTTGGATGCGGAAAAACTGTTTTTT

d_call: -
clone_size: -
j_call: TRBJ2-4
v_call: TRBV6-5
cdr3_aa: CASRYPGLDIQYF
cdr3_nt: TGTGCCAGCAGATACCCGGGTCTAGACATTCAGTACTTC

d_call: -
clone_size: -
j_call: TRBJ1-4
v_call: TRBV6-6
cdr3_aa: CASSPPIGNEKLFF
cdr3_nt: TGTGCCAGCAGTCCTCCAATCGGTAACGAAAAACTGTTTTTT

d_call: TRBD1
clone_size: -
j_call: TRBJ2-7
v_call: TRBV5-1
cdr3_aa: CASSLSGTGAGEQYF
cdr3_nt: TGCGCCAGCAGCTTGAGTGGGACAGGGGCCGGCGAGCAGTACTTC

d_call: -
clone_size: once
j_call: TRBJ1-4
v_call: TRBV28
cdr3_aa: CASTTRTFRPGEKLFF
cdr3_nt: TGTGCCAGCACCACCCGGACATTCCGGCCCGGTGAAAAACTGTTTTTT

d_call: -
clone_size: -
j_call: TRBJ1-3
v_call: TRBV7-9
cdr3_aa: CASSLGGGASRNTIYF
cdr3_nt: TGTGCCAGCAGCTTAGGGGGTGGGGCCAGTCGGAACACCATATATTTT

d_call: -
clone_size: -
j_call: TRBJ2-3
v_call: TRBV19
cdr3_aa: CASSPGSLLGGDTQYF
cdr3_nt: TGTGCCAGTAGTCCCGGGTCTCTTTTAGGTGGAGATACGCAGTATTTT

d_call: -
clone_size: -
j_call: TRBJ2-5
v_call: TRBV12-5
cdr3_aa: CASGLGAAGQETQYF
cdr3_nt: TGTGCTAGTGGTTTGGGGGCAGCTGGTCAAGAGACCCAGTACTTC

d_call: TRBD2
clone_size: -
j_call: TRBJ2-3
v_call: TRBV19
cdr3_aa: CASTPRGHSGGASDTQYF
cdr3_nt: TGTGCCAGTACCCCCAGGGGTCATAGCGGGGGGGCCTCAGATACGCAGTATTTT

d_call: -
clone_size: -
j_call: TRBJ1-1
v_call: TRBV19
cdr3_aa: CASSTTRHRGGPNAEAFF
cdr3_nt: TGTGCCAGTAGTACCACCCGGCATCGAGGGGGGCCCAACGCTGAAGCTTTCTTT

d_call: TRBD2
clone_size: -
j_call: TRBJ2-2
v_call: TRBV4-1
cdr3_aa: CASSQVLAGGTNTGELFF
cdr3_nt: TGCGCCAGCAGCCAAGTACTAGCGGGGGGTACGAACACCGGGGAGCTGTTTTTT

d_call: TRBD1
clone_size: -
j_call: TRBJ1-2
v_call: TRBV5-6
cdr3_aa: CASSLDRGHGYTF
cdr3_nt: TGTGCCAGCAGCTTGGACAGGGGGCATGGCTACACCTTC

d_call: TRBD1
clone_size: -
j_call: TRBJ1-2
v_call: TRBV5-4
cdr3_aa: CASSSPQGIMGNYGYTF
cdr3_nt: TGTGCCAGCAGCTCACCACAGGGGATTATGGGAAACTATGGCTACACCTTC